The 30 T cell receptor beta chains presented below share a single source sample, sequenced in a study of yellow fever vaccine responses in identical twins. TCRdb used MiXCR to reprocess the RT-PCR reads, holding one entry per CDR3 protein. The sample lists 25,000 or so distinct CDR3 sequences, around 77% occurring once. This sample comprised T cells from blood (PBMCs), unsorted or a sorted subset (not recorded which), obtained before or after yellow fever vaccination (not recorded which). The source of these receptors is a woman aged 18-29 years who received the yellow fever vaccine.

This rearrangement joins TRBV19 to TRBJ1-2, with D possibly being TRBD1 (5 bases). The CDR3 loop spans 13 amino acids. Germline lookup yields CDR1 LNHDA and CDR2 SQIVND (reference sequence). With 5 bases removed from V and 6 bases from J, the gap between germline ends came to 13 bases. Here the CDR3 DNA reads TGTGCCAGTAGTTCCGGGACTCTTAATGGCTACACCTTC. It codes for CASSSGTLNGYTF. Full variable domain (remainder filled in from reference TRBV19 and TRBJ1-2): DGGITQSPKYLFRKEGQNVTLSCEQNLNHDAMYWYRQDPGQGLRLIYYSQIVNDFQKGDIAEGYSVSREKKESFPLTVTSAQKNPTAFYLCASSSGTLNGYTFGSGTRLTVV.

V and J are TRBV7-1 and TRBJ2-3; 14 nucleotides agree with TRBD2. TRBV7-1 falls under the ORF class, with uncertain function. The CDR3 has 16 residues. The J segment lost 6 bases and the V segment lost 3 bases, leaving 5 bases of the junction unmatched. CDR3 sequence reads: CASSSGLAGAADTQYF. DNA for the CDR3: TGTGCCAGCAGCTCGGGACTAGCGGGAGCCGCGGATACGCAGTATTTT.

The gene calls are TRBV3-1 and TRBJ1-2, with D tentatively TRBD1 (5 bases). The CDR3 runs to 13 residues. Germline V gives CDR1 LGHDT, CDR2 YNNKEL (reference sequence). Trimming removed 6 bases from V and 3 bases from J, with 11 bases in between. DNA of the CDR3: TGTGCCAGCAGTCAGACAGCCGACTATGGCTACACCTTC. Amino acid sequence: CASSQTADYGYTF. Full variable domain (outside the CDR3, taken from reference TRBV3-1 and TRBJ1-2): DTAVSQTPKYLVTQMGNDKSIKCEQNLGHDTMYWYKQDSKKFLKIMFSYNNKELIINETVPNRFSPKSPDKAHLNLHINSLELGDSAVYFCASSQTADYGYTFGSGTRLTVV.

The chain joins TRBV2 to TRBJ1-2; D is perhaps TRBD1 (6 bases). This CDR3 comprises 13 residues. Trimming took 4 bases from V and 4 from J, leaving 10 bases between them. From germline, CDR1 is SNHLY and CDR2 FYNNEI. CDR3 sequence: CASSGPDSYGYTF. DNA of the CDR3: TGTGCCAGCAGTGGACCGGACAGCTATGGCTACACCTTC.

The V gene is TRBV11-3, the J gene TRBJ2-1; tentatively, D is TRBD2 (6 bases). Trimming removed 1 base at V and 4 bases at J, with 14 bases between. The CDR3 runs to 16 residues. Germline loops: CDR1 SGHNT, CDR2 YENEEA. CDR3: CASSLAWVAVYNEQFF. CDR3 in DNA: TGTGCCAGCAGCTTAGCCTGGGTAGCGGTATACAATGAGCAGTTCTTC.

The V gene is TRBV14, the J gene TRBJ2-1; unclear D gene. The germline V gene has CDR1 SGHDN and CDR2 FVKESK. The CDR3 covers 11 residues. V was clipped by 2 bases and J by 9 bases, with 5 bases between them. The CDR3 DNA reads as TGTGCCAGCAGCCAAACTACTGAGCAGTTCTTC. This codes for CASSQTTEQFF.

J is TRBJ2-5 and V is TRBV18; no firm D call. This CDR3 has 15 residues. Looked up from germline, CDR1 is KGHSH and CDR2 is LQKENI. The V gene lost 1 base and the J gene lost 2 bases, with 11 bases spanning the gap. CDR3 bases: TGTGCCAGCTCACCACTAAGTCAGAATCAAGAGACCCAGTACTTC. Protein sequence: CASSPLSQNQETQYF.

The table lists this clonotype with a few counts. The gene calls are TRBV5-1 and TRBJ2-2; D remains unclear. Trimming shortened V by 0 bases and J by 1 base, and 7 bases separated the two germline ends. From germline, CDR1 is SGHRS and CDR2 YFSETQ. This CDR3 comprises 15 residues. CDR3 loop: CASSLANQNTGELFF. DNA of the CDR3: TGCGCCAGCAGCTTGGCCAACCAGAACACCGGGGAGCTGTTTTTT.

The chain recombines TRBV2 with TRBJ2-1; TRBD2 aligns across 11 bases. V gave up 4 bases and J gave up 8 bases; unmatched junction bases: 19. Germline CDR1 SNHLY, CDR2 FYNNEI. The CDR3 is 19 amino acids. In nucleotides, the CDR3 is TGTGCCAGCAGTGGAGGGTTTAGGGGTAGCGGGGGGGCCATGGATGAGCAGTTCTTC. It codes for CASSGGFRGSGGAMDEQFF.

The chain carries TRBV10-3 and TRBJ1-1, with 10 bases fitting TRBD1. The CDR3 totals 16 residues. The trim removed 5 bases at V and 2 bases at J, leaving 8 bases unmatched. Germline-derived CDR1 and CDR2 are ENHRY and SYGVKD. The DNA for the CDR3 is TGTGCCATCAGTCACCGACAGGGGGCCGGAAACACTGAAGCTTTCTTT. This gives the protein CAISHRQGAGNTEAFF.

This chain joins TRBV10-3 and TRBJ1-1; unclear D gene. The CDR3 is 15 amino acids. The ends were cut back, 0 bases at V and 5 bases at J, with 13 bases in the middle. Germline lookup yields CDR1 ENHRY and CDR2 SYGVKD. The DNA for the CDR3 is TGTGCCATCAGTGAGTCCCGGGATTCCAATACTGAAGCTTTCTTT. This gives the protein CAISESRDSNTEAFF.

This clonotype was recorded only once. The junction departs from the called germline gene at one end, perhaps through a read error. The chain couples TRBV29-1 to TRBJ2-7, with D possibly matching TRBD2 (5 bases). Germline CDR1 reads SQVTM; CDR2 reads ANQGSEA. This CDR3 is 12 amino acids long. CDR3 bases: TGCAACGTTGAGGGTAGGTCCTACGAGCAGTACTTC. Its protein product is CNVEGRSYEQYF.

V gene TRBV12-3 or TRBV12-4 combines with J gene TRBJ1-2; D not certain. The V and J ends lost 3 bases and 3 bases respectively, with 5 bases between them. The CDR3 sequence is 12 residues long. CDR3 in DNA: TGTGCCAGCAGTTTTCGGGACTATGGCTACACCTTC. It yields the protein CASSFRDYGYTF.

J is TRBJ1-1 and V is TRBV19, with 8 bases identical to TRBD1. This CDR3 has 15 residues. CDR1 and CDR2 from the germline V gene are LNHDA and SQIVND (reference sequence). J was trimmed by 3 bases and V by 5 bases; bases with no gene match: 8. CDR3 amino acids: CASSERTGSYTEAFF. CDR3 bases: TGTGCCAGTAGTGAGCGGACAGGGAGTTACACTGAAGCTTTCTTT. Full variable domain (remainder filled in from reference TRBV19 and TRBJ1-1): DGGITQSPKYLFRKEGQNVTLSCEQNLNHDAMYWYRQDPGQGLRLIYYSQIVNDFQKGDIAEGYSVSREKKESFPLTVTSAQKNPTAFYLCASSERTGSYTEAFFGQGTRLTVV.

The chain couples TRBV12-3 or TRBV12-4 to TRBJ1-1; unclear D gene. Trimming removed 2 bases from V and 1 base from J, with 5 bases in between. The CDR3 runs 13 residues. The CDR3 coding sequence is TGTGCCAGCAGTTTACAGAAGAACACTGAAGCTTTCTTT. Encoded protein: CASSLQKNTEAFF.

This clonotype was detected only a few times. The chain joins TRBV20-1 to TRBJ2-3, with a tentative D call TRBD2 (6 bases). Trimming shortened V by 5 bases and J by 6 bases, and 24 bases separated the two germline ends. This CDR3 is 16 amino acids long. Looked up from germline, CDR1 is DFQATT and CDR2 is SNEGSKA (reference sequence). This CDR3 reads CSAPAGSDPQRDTQYF. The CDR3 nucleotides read TGCAGTGCTCCAGCGGGTAGCGACCCACAGAGGGATACGCAGTATTTT.

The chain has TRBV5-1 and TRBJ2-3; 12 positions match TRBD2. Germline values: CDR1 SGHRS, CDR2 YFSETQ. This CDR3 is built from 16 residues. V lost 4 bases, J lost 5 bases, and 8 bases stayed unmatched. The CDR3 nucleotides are TGCGCCAGCAGCCCTAGCGGGAGGGCCGTCGGAGATACGCAGTATTTT. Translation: CASSPSGRAVGDTQYF.

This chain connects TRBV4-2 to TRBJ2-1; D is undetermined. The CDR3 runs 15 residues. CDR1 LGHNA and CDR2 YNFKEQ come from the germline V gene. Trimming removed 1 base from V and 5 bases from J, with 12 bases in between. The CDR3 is CASSQGSPKNNEQFF. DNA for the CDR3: TGTGCCAGCAGCCAAGGCTCGCCCAAGAACAATGAGCAGTTCTTC.

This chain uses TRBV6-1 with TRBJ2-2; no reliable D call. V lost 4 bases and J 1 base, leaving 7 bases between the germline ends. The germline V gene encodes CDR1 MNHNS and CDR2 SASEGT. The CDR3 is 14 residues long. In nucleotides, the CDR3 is TGTGCCAGCAGTGCCCAGCAGAACACCGGGGAGCTGTTTTTT. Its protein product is CASSAQQNTGELFF.

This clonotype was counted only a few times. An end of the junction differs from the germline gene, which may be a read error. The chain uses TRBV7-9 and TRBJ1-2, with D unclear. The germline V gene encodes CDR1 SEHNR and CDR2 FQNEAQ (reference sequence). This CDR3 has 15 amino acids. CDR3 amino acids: CASSQKAPINYGYTF. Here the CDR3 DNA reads TGTGCCAGCAGCCAGAAGGCCCCTATAAACTATGGCTACACATTC. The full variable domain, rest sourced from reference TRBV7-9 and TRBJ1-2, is DTGVSQNPRHKITKRGQNVTFRCDPISEHNRLYWYRQTLGQGPEFLTYFQNEAQLEKSRLLSDRFSAERPKGSFSTLEIQRTEQGDSAMYLCASSQKAPINYGYTFGSGTRLTVV.

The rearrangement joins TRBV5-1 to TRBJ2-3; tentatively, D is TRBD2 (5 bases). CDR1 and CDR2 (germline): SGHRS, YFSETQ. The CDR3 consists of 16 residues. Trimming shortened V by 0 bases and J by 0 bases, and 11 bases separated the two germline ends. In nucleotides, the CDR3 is TGCGCCAGCAGCTTGGGAGCGGCAACTAGCACAGATACGCAGTATTTT. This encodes CASSLGAATSTDTQYF.

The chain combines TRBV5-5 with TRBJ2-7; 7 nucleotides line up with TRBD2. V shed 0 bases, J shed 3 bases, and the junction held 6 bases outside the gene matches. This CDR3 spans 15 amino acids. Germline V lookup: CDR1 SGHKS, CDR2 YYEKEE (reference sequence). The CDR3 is CASSLASSGLYEQYF. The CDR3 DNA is TGTGCCAGCAGCTTGGCGTCTAGCGGCCTCTACGAGCAGTACTTC.

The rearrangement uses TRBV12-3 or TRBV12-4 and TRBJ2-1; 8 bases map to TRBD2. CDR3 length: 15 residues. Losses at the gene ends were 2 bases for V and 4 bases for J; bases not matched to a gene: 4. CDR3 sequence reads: CASSLLLAGYNEQFF. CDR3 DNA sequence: TGTGCCAGCAGTTTATTGTTAGCGGGATACAATGAGCAGTTCTTC.

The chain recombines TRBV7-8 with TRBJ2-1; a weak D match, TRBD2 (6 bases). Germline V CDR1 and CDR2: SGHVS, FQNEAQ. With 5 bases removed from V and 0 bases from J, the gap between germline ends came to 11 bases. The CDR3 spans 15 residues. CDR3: CASSPRLDSYNEQFF. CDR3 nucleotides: TGTGCCAGCAGCCCGAGACTAGACTCCTACAATGAGCAGTTCTTC. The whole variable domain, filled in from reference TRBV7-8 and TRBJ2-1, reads GAGVSQSPRYKVAKRGQDVALRCDPISGHVSLFWYQQALGQGPEFLTYFQNEAQLDKSGLPSDRFFAERPEGSVSTLKIQRTQQEDSAVYLCASSPRLDSYNEQFFGPGTRLTVL.

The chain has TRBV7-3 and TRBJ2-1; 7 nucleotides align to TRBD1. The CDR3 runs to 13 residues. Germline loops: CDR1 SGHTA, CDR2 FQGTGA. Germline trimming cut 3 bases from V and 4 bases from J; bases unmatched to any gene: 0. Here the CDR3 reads CASSLGQYNEQFF. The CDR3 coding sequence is TGTGCCAGCAGCTTGGGACAGTACAATGAGCAGTTCTTC.

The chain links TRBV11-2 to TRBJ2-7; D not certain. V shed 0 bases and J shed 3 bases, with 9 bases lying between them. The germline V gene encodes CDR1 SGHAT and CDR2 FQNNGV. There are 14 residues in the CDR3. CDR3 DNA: TGTGCCAGCAGCTTAGACCCCTGGGACTACGAGCAGTACTTC. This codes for CASSLDPWDYEQYF.

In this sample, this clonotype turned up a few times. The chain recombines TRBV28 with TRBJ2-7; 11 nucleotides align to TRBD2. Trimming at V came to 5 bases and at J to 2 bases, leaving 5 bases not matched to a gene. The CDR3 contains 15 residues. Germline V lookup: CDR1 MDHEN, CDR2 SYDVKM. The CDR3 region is CASSVSSGGPYEQYV. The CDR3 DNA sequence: TGTGCCAGCAGTGTATCTAGCGGGGGGCCCTACGAGCAGTACGTC.

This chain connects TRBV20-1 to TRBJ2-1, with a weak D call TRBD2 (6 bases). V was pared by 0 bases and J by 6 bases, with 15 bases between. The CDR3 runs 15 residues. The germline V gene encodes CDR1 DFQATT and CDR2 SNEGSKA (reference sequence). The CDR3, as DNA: TGCAGTGCTAGAGATCTTGGGGGGAACCCCAATGAGCAGTTCTTC. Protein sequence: CSARDLGGNPNEQFF.

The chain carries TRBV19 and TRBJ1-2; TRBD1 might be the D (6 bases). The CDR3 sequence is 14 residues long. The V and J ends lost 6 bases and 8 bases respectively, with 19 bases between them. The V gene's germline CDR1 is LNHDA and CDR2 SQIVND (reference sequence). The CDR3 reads CASSRSQGRLGYTF. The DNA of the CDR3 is TGTGCCAGTAGCCGATCGCAGGGGCGACTAGGCTACACCTTC.

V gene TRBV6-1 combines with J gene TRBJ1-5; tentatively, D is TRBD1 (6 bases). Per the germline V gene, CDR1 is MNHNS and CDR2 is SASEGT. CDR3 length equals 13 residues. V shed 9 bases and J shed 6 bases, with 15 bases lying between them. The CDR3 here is CASTGGAVQPQHF. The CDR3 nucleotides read TGTGCCAGTACGGGGGGCGCCGTTCAGCCCCAGCATTTT.